Detailed here is one TCR beta chain. These data come from a study of T cells in narcolepsy. Measured with immunoSEQ multiplex PCR; TCRdb has only the in-frame clones, and not every one. The data show about 30,000 clones, roughly 78% seen once. The specimen sequenced was CD45RA- memory CD4+ T cells from PBMCs. This receptor was obtained from a human donor with narcolepsy.

CDR3 region: CASSPPDTGELFF. CDR3 DNA: TGTGCCAGCAGTCCCCCGGACACCGGGGAGCTGTTTTTT. The V call is TRBV7-9, the J call TRBJ2-2; no reliable D call. Germline CDR1 and CDR2: SEHNR and FQNEAQ (reference sequence). V was cut by 6 bases and J by 3 bases, with 8 bases left in between. The CDR3 covers 13 residues.